What follows are 24 T cell receptor beta chains derived from one specimen sequenced in a study of identical twins. One entry per CDR3 protein, called by TCRdb with MiXCR from the 5' RACE reads. This repertoire shows 700,000 or so distinct CDR3 sequences, 8.6% found once; its top ten account for 0.85% to 1%. These data are also associated with another study on yellow fever vaccine responses in identical twins.

Material for sequencing was PBMCs. The origin of the receptors is a woman aged 18-35 years in good health.

In this sample, this clonotype turned up many times. This chain connects TRBV10-3 to TRBJ2-5; 8 bases fit TRBD1. Trimming removed 6 bases from V and 0 bases from J; junction bases left unmatched: 9. This CDR3 spans 16 amino acids. Germline lookup yields CDR1 ENHRY and CDR2 SYGVKD. DNA for the CDR3: TGTGCCATCAGCCCAGACAGGGGACGGTACCAAGAGACCCAGTACTTC. Residues: CAISPDRGRYQETQYF.

In its sample, this clonotype was seen many times. The V call is TRBV6-5, the J call TRBJ1-1; 8 bases fit TRBD1. CDR3 length: 14 residues. Trimming cost V 2 bases and J 4 bases; bases outside gene matches: 3. Germline V gene sequence: CDR1 MNHEY, CDR2 SVGAGI. CDR3 DNA: TGTGCCAGCAGTTACCCCGACAGGGGCACTGAAGCTTTCTTT. Protein: CASSYPDRGTEAFF.

This clonotype was picked up a small number of times. This CDR3 reads CASSLRGPPTDTQYF. In nucleotides, the CDR3 is TGTGCCAGCAGTTTGAGGGGGCCCCCCACAGATACGCAGTATTTT. The chain carries TRBV6-5 and TRBJ2-3; TRBD1 agrees at 7 bases. V was clipped by 4 bases and J by 2 bases; unmatched bases: 6. The CDR3 is made up of 15 amino acids. CDR1 and CDR2 from the germline V gene are MNHEY and SVGAGI.

The chain links TRBV25-1 to TRBJ2-1, with D possibly being TRBD2 (6 bases). Trimming cost V 0 bases and J 7 bases, with 16 bases left between them. The CDR3 loop spans 16 amino acids. Per the germline V gene, CDR1 is MGHDK and CDR2 is SYGVNS. As DNA, the CDR3 is TGTGCCAGCAGTGAATATCCCTCGGGACTCTGGAATGAGCAGTTCTTC. It yields the protein CASSEYPSGLWNEQFF.

This clonotype was observed a handful of times. The rearrangement uses TRBV7-2 and TRBJ1-1, with D tentatively TRBD1 (5 bases). The CDR3 runs to 13 residues. CDR1 is SGHTA and CDR2 is FQGNSA in the germline V gene. Trimming shortened V by 4 bases and J by 4 bases, and 10 bases separated the two germline ends. The CDR3 nucleotides are TGTGCCAGCAGCTCCAGGGTTGCCACTGAAGCTTTCTTT. Translation: CASSSRVATEAFF.

The V gene is TRBV6-1, the J gene TRBJ1-2; the match to TRBD1 covers 8 bases. V was pared by 6 bases and J by 1 base, with 13 bases of the junction left unmatched. The CDR3 consists of 17 residues. Germline V gene lookup returns CDR1 MNHNS and CDR2 SASEGT. The CDR3 coding sequence is TGTGCCAGCAGCCACTTCTTACAGGGGGAGCTTAACTATGGCTACACCTTC. It translates to CASSHFLQGELNYGYTF.

This clonotype was counted ten times or more. The gene calls are TRBV27 and TRBJ2-7; D is undetermined. The germline V gene has CDR1 MNHEY and CDR2 SMNVEV (reference sequence). This CDR3 is built from 13 residues. V lost 6 bases and J 3 bases, leaving 12 bases between the germline ends. CDR3 coding DNA: TGTGCCAGCAGCTTAAGGCGCAGCTACGAGCAGTACTTC. It translates to CASSLRRSYEQYF.

The rearrangement links TRBV5-6 to TRBJ1-4, with D perhaps matching TRBD1 (6 bases). Germline CDR1 is SGHDT and CDR2 is YYEEEE. Trimming removed 0 bases from V and 7 bases from J, with 16 bases in between. This CDR3 has 16 residues. CDR3 nucleotides: TGTGCCAGCAGCTTGGCCAACGGCAGGGGAACTGAAAAACTGTTTTTT. Amino acids: CASSLANGRGTEKLFF.

The chain joins TRBV18 to TRBJ2-5; a possible D gene is TRBD1 (6 bases). V was clipped by 10 bases and J by 1 base, with 25 bases between them. CDR3 length equals 17 residues. Germline lookup yields CDR1 KGHSH and CDR2 LQKENI. The CDR3 sequence: CATDLKEGQTFQETQYF. The CDR3 DNA reads as TGTGCCACCGACTTGAAAGAAGGACAGACCTTCCAAGAGACCCAGTACTTC.

In its sample, this clonotype was seen many times. The chain carries TRBV10-3 and TRBJ1-6; D remains unclear. Deletions cut 3 bases from V and 6 bases from J, with 15 bases between. The CDR3 covers 16 residues. Germline loops: CDR1 ENHRY, CDR2 SYGVKD. This chain's CDR3 is CAISDVWSVGNSPLHF. CDR3 bases: TGTGCCATCAGTGACGTTTGGTCGGTGGGTAATTCACCCCTCCACTTT.

In this sample, this clonotype turned up many times. The V and J genes are TRBV10-3 and TRBJ2-7, with D uncertain. There are 13 residues in the CDR3. The ends were cut back, 6 bases at V and 2 bases at J, with 11 bases in the middle. The germline V gene has CDR1 ENHRY and CDR2 SYGVKD. CDR3 nucleotides: TGTGCCATCAGGGATGACGGTACCTACGAGCAGTACTTC. Its protein is CAIRDDGTYEQYF.

The chain is built from TRBV10-3 and TRBJ2-7; D unclear. This CDR3 region has 13 residues. Germline lookup yields CDR1 ENHRY and CDR2 SYGVKD. V lost 4 bases and J lost 6, with 13 bases in between. The CDR3 protein is CAISAVGVSEQYF. CDR3 in DNA: TGTGCCATCAGTGCGGTGGGTGTAAGCGAGCAGTACTTC.

This clonotype has just a few counts. V gene TRBV12-5 combines with J gene TRBJ2-7; D unresolved. The CDR3 has 14 amino acids. Trimming took off 1 base at V and 5 bases at J, with 12 bases between the two ends. The V gene's germline CDR1 is LGHNT and CDR2 FRNRAP. CDR3 protein: CASGLGLRINEQYF. DNA of the CDR3: TGTGCTAGTGGTTTGGGGCTCCGTATAAACGAGCAGTACTTC.

This clonotype was found a few times. The rearrangement uses TRBV6-6 and TRBJ2-3; no firm D call. Germline V CDR1 and CDR2: MNHNY, SVGAGI (reference sequence). The CDR3 totals 12 residues. V dropped 6 bases and J dropped 6 bases, with 10 bases sitting between them. CDR3 sequence reads: CASSRVWDTQYF. The CDR3 DNA is TGTGCCAGCAGCCGCGTGTGGGATACGCAGTATTTT.

The chain recombines TRBV6-1 with TRBJ2-1; TRBD1 matches at 8 bases. The CDR3 extends over 15 amino acids. Per germline, CDR1 MNHNS and CDR2 SASEGT. Unmatched junction bases numbered 14, after V lost 6 bases and J lost 10 bases. CDR3 in amino acids: CASRDQGQGVGEQFF. CDR3 DNA: TGTGCCAGCAGGGACCAAGGACAGGGCGTGGGCGAGCAGTTCTTC.

In its sample, this clonotype was seen a few times. The gene calls are TRBV27 and TRBJ2-7; tentative D call: TRBD1 (5 bases). Germline V gene lookup returns CDR1 MNHEY and CDR2 SMNVEV (reference sequence). Trimming removed 6 bases from V and 5 bases from J, with 11 bases in between. This CDR3 comprises 12 residues. The CDR3 DNA is TGTGCCAGCAGCTTCCAGGGCGACGAGCAGTACTTC. Its protein is CASSFQGDEQYF.

A few counts support this clonotype. V gene TRBV3-1 combines with J gene TRBJ1-1, with 8 bases identical to TRBD1. Trimming removed 4 bases from V and 0 bases from J; junction bases left unmatched: 4. Germline assignment: CDR1 LGHDT and CDR2 YNNKEL (reference sequence). This CDR3 contains 15 residues. CDR3 loop: CASSRGQGLNTEAFF. The CDR3 DNA sequence: TGTGCCAGCAGCCGTGGACAGGGATTGAACACTGAAGCTTTCTTT.

This clonotype was picked up a small number of times. The chain joins TRBV2 to TRBJ2-1, with TRBD2 matching 7 bases. CDR1 and CDR2 from the germline V gene are SNHLY and FYNNEI. V shed 2 bases, J shed 4 bases, and the junction held 5 bases outside the gene matches. CDR3 length equals 15 residues. The CDR3 nucleotides read TGTGCCAGCAGTGAATTAGCGGGCCTATACAATGAGCAGTTCTTC. Translating it yields CASSELAGLYNEQFF.

This clonotype occurred many times. The rearrangement uses TRBV4-2 and TRBJ2-7; D not certain. Germline CDR1 is LGHNA and CDR2 is YNFKEQ. The CDR3 totals 14 residues. Trimming left V 5 bases short and J 2 bases short, with 13 bases between. The CDR3 region is CASSSYEGTYEQYF. The DNA for the CDR3 is TGTGCCAGCAGCTCCTATGAAGGGACCTACGAGCAGTACTTC.

This clonotype was counted ten times or more. The genes are TRBV7-9 and TRBJ2-3, with 10 bases lining up with TRBD2. This CDR3 has 17 amino acids. CDR1 SEHNR and CDR2 FQNEAQ come from the germline V gene (reference sequence). V shed 5 bases and J 0 bases; nucleotides not matched to a gene: 8. CDR3 nucleotide sequence: TGTGCCAGCAGCCGGTCTAGCGGGGGAACTAGCACAGATACGCAGTATTTT. This gives the protein CASSRSSGGTSTDTQYF.

The table lists this clonotype with many counts. CDR3 DNA sequence: TGCGCCAGCAGTGAGCTAGCTAGCGGATACAATGAGCAGTTCTTC. This codes for CASSELASGYNEQFF. This sequence joins TRBV10-2 and TRBJ2-1, with 7 bases that match TRBD2. J was trimmed by 4 bases and V by 2 bases; bases with no gene match: 5. The CDR3 covers 15 residues. Germline CDR1 reads WSHSY; CDR2 reads SAAADI.

This clonotype was seen a few times. The chain couples TRBV19 to TRBJ1-1; possibly TRBD1 for D (6 bases). Germline CDR1 LNHDA, CDR2 SQIVND (reference sequence). The CDR3 consists of 15 residues. V gave up 7 bases and J gave up 1 base, with 16 bases separating them. The CDR3 DNA reads TGTGCCAGTAAGGTCGTTGACAGGACGAACACTGAAGCTTTCTTT. Translating it yields CASKVVDRTNTEAFF.

The rearrangement uses TRBV15 and TRBJ2-2; 8 nucleotides agree with TRBD2. The CDR3 runs 16 residues. V shed 3 bases and J 0 bases; nucleotides not matched to a gene: 3. Germline V gives CDR1 LNHNV, CDR2 YYDKDF (reference sequence). The CDR3 DNA sequence: TGTGCCACCAGCAGGAGGACTAGCTCGAACACCGGGGAGCTGTTTTTT. It yields the protein CATSRRTSSNTGELFF.

J is TRBJ2-3 and V is TRBV20-1; 15 bases are a match to TRBD2. The germline V gene has CDR1 DFQATT and CDR2 SNEGSKA (reference sequence). The CDR3 totals 21 residues. Trimming cost V 0 bases and J 5 bases; bases outside gene matches: 18. CDR3 sequence (DNA): TGCAGTGCTAGAGATTTTCGGTTTGGACTAGCGGGGGGGCCTGGAATAGATACGCAGTATTTT. Its protein is CSARDFRFGLAGGPGIDTQYF.